This TCR beta chain was sequenced in a study of blood T cells in healthy people across ages. Combining a sample-barcoded 5' primer with a J-beta primer mix, a second PCR ran for roughly 7 to 12 cycles. Unique molecular identifiers of 12 random nucleotides labeled each cDNA. MiXCR was run by TCRdb on the 5' RACE reads, yielding one entry per CDR3 protein. The data contain about 1.8 million distinct CDR3 sequences, around 50% of them singletons. Peripheral blood was drawn, roughly 10 milliliters per donor. No fewer than 6.5 million PBMCs went into each sample. CDR1 MNHEY and CDR2 SVGAGI come from the germline V gene. The CDR3 length is 15 residues. V was clipped by 6 bases and J by 1 base; unmatched bases: 3.

Input material: blood. The source of this sequence is a woman in her thirties or forties in good health. V and J are TRBV6-5 and TRBJ2-3, with 11 bases fitting TRBD2. The CDR3 DNA is TGTGCCAGCAGGGGACTAGCGGTGGGCACAGATACGCAGTATTTT. Translation: CASRGLAVGTDTQYF.